This TCR beta chain was recorded in a study of cytomegalovirus exposure and HLA in healthy donors. Overall study results and limits: A later analysis appeared to link common viral pathogens to several of the most significant clusters.

Primers included in the PCR were 60 Vbeta and 13 Jbeta primers. The protocol was immunoSEQ multiplex PCR, while the TCRdb copy is restricted to in-frame clones and leaves out a portion. The sample lists more than 75,000 clones, over 70% occurring once. In its sample, this clone was seen a few times. The antigen remains undetermined. This may be a read error: a much more frequent sequence differs by one nucleotide. CDR3 length equals 15 residues. Germline V gene data show CDR1 as MNHNS and CDR2 as SASEGT. The trim removed 5 bases at V and 1 base at J, leaving 4 bases unmatched. The sample consisted of PBMCs. The V and J genes are TRBV6-1 and TRBJ1-1; TRBD1 matches at 10 bases. The origin of this receptor is a man in his forties in good health and CMV-seropositive. The CDR3 sequence is CASSPRDRGNTEAFF. CDR3 DNA sequence: TGTGCCAGCAGTCCCCGGGACAGGGGGAACACTGAAGCTTTCTTT.